These 17 T cell receptor beta chains share one sample of origin, sequenced in a study of OX40 agonist ivuxolimab in advanced cancers. The method was immunoSEQ multiplex PCR; TCRdb's version includes in-frame clones alone and lacks a portion of them. This table has about 130,000 clones, approximately 90% appearing once. Sequenced here: CD4+ or CD8+ T cells sorted from blood, sampled in a trial of the OX40 agonist ivuxolimab. The origin of the receptors is an adult with an advanced solid tumor such as melanoma, head and neck, liver or kidney cancer.

The CDR3: CASSVTTGAASYEQYF. The DNA of the CDR3 is TGTGCCAGCAGCGTGACGACAGGGGCGGCCTCCTACGAGCAGTACTTC. The chain joins TRBV9 to TRBJ2-7; 8 bases align to TRBD1. The V gene's germline CDR1 is SGDLS and CDR2 YYNGEE. The CDR3 is made up of 16 amino acids. V shed 2 bases, J shed 0 bases, and the junction held 7 bases outside the gene matches.

This clone was seen a single time. The chain couples TRBV14 to TRBJ2-7; D is perhaps TRBD1 (6 bases). The length of the CDR3 is 15 residues. Trimming cost V 0 bases and J 7 bases, with 16 bases left between them. Germline CDR1 is SGHDN and CDR2 is FVKESK. Here the CDR3 reads CASSQDRRGQGEQYF. The DNA for the CDR3 is TGTGCCAGCAGCCAAGATCGCAGGGGCCAGGGGGAGCAGTACTTC.

The V and J genes are TRBV7-8 and TRBJ2-1; maybe TRBD2 (5 bases). The CDR3 sequence is 13 residues long. V was clipped by 2 bases and J by 6 bases, with 8 bases between them. CDR1 and CDR2 from the germline V gene are SGHVS and FQNEAQ. The CDR3 protein is CASSLLAGNEQFF. CDR3 in DNA: TGTGCCAGCAGCTTACTAGCTGGCAATGAGCAGTTCTTC. The variable domain in full, with the rest retrieved from reference TRBV7-8 and TRBJ2-1, is GAGVSQSPRYKVAKRGQDVALRCDPISGHVSLFWYQQALGQGPEFLTYFQNEAQLDKSGLPSDRFFAERPEGSVSTLKIQRTQQEDSAVYLCASSLLAGNEQFFGPGTRLTVL.

J is TRBJ2-5 and V is TRBV18; D gene uncertain. V lost 6 bases and J lost 2, with 10 bases in between. The CDR3 loop spans 13 amino acids. Germline values: CDR1 KGHSH, CDR2 LQKENI. CDR3 sequence reads: CASSNSVQETQYF. The CDR3 coding sequence is TGTGCCAGCTCCAACAGCGTACAAGAGACCCAGTACTTC.

The chain employs TRBV5-1 and TRBJ1-1; TRBD1 aligns across 7 bases. Germline lookup yields CDR1 SGHRS and CDR2 YFSETQ. J lost 0 bases, V lost 3 bases, and 8 bases had no gene match. The CDR3 contains 16 residues. CDR3 sequence: CASSSQTGILNTEAFF. CDR3 nucleotide sequence: TGCGCCAGCAGCTCCCAGACAGGGATATTGAACACTGAAGCTTTCTTT.

The V and J genes are TRBV13 and TRBJ2-2, with D maybe TRBD2 (6 bases). Trimming took 4 bases from V and 7 from J, leaving 16 bases between them. Germline V gives CDR1 PRHDT, CDR2 FYEKMQ (reference sequence). The CDR3 is made up of 15 amino acids. The chain's CDR3 is CASSSGTGAVGELFF. CDR3 nucleotides: TGTGCCAGCAGCTCCGGTACGGGAGCAGTCGGGGAGCTGTTTTTT.

The chain joins TRBV5-1 to TRBJ2-1; 8 nucleotides match TRBD1. Unmatched junction bases numbered 3, after V lost 4 bases and J lost 6 bases. The CDR3 has 13 residues. CDR1 SGHRS and CDR2 YFSETQ come from the germline V gene. CDR3 bases: TGCGCCAGCAGCAGAGACAGGGGCAATGAGCAGTTCTTC. This encodes CASSRDRGNEQFF.

The chain couples TRBV5-1 to TRBJ2-1; weak D call: TRBD2 (6 bases). The CDR3 runs to 15 residues. With 4 bases removed from V and 0 bases from J, the gap between germline ends came to 11 bases. Germline V gene sequence: CDR1 SGHRS, CDR2 YFSETQ. Here the CDR3 DNA reads TGCGCCAGCAGCCGAATAGCGGACTCCTACAATGAGCAGTTCTTC. It yields the protein CASSRIADSYNEQFF.

V is TRBV5-1 and J is TRBJ2-4, with D perhaps being TRBD1 or TRBD2 (7 bases each). There are 17 residues in the CDR3. CDR1 and CDR2 (germline): SGHRS, YFSETQ. Trimming removed 4 bases at V and 4 bases at J, with 21 bases between. Here the CDR3 reads CASSPLGSGTEKNIQYF. DNA of the CDR3: TGCGCCAGCAGCCCATTGGGGAGCGGGACAGAAAAAAACATTCAGTACTTC.

The V and J genes are TRBV6-5 and TRBJ1-2; D unresolved. The CDR3 loop spans 15 amino acids. Trimming stripped 3 bases from V and 4 bases from J, with 15 bases between. CDR1 and CDR2 from the germline V gene are MNHEY and SVGAGI. The CDR3 nucleotides read TGTGCCAGCAGTTATAAAGTGGGTGCCGTCTATGGCTACACCTTC. Translating gives CASSYKVGAVYGYTF.

This sequence joins TRBV6-5 and TRBJ2-6; tentatively, D is TRBD1 (6 bases). CDR3 length equals 16 residues. V dropped 3 bases and J dropped 0 bases, with 9 bases sitting between them. Germline CDR1 and CDR2: MNHEY and SVGAGI. The CDR3 nucleotides read TGTGCCAGCAGTTATGGACAGTACTCTGGGGCCAACGTCCTGACTTTC. This sequence encodes CASSYGQYSGANVLTF.

The V gene is TRBV6-5, the J gene TRBJ2-7; 14 bases line up with TRBD2. Germline V lookup: CDR1 MNHEY, CDR2 SVGAGI. After removal of 6 bases from V and 6 bases from J, the junction contained 1 base not matched to a gene. CDR3 length: 13 residues. For the CDR3, the DNA is TGTGCCAGCAGAGGGACTAGCGGGAGCGAGCAGTACTTC. Protein product: CASRGTSGSEQYF.

The chain couples TRBV7-2 to TRBJ2-2, with 11 bases aligning to TRBD2. V was clipped by 1 base and J by 5 bases; unmatched bases: 3. Per germline, CDR1 SGHTA and CDR2 FQGNSA. The length of the CDR3 is 16 residues. CDR3 protein: CASSLVASGGTGELFF. The CDR3 nucleotides are TGTGCCAGCAGCTTAGTGGCTAGCGGGGGGACCGGGGAGCTGTTTTTT.

The J gene is TRBJ2-3, the V gene TRBV27, with D possibly matching TRBD1 (5 bases). Germline-derived CDR1 and CDR2 are MNHEY and SMNVEV (reference sequence). This CDR3 has 13 residues. V gave up 3 bases and J gave up 4 bases, with 8 bases separating them. In DNA form, the CDR3 reads TGTGCCAGCAGTTTGCAGGGTCCAGATACGCAGTATTTT. Its protein product is CASSLQGPDTQYF.

The chain combines TRBV19 with TRBJ2-7; TRBD2 matches at 8 bases. V was clipped by 5 bases and J by 3 bases; unmatched bases: 12. Germline-derived CDR1 and CDR2 are LNHDA and SQIVND (reference sequence). The CDR3 loop spans 16 amino acids. CDR3 region: CASSPRGGATFYEQYF. The CDR3 bases are TGTGCCAGTAGTCCCCGGGGGGGGGCAACGTTCTACGAGCAGTACTTC.

J is TRBJ1-1 and V is TRBV5-4; 7 nucleotides align to TRBD1. The trim removed 4 bases at V and 5 bases at J, leaving 11 bases unmatched. The CDR3 is 15 amino acids. Germline V CDR1 and CDR2: SGHNT, YYREEE (reference sequence). CDR3 in DNA: TGTGCCAGCAGCACTGGGGGCAGGGGGAGAACTGAAGCTTTCTTT. Its translation is CASSTGGRGRTEAFF.

The rearrangement links TRBV28 to TRBJ1-1, with 9 bases identical to TRBD1. Trimming at V came to 6 bases and at J to 0 bases, leaving 17 bases not matched to a gene. This CDR3 is built from 19 residues. Germline V gives CDR1 MDHEN, CDR2 SYDVKM. CDR3 bases: TGTGCCAGCAGCCCAGGACAGGGGCGCTGGACCCTGTTGAACACTGAAGCTTTCTTT. Its protein product is CASSPGQGRWTLLNTEAFF.